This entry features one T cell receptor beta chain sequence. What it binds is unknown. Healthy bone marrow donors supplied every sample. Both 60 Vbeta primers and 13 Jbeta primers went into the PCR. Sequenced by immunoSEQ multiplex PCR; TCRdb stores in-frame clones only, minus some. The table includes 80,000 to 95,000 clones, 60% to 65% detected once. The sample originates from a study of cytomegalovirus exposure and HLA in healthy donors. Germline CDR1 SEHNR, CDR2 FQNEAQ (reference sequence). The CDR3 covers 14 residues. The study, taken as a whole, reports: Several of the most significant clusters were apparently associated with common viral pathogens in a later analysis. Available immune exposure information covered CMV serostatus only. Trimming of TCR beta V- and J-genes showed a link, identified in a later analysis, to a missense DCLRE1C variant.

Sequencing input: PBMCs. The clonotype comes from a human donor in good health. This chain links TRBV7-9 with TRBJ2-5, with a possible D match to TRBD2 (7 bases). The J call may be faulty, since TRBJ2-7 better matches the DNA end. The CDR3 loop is CASSSGGLTYEQYF. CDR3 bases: TGTGCCAGCAGCTCCGGGGGGCTAACCTACGAGCAGTACTTC.